Shown below are 3 T cell receptor beta chains from a single sample sequenced in a study of blood T cell repertoires in COVID-19. Using immunoSEQ multiplex PCR, the repertoire was profiled, and TCRdb retains in-frame clones only, with some absent. The table has fewer than 80,000 clones, about 88% seen once; the top ten hold over 0.8%. Source material: peripheral blood. The origin of the receptors is an older man with acute or convalescent COVID-19.

V is TRBV24-1 and J is TRBJ2-1, with 11 positions matching TRBD2. Germline V gene data show CDR1 as KGHDR and CDR2 as SFDVKD. This CDR3 region has 15 residues. Trimming took 5 bases from V and 6 from J; bases not matched to a gene: 5. The CDR3 here is CATSGVAGGLNEQFF. The DNA for the CDR3 is TGTGCCACCAGTGGGGTAGCGGGGGGGCTCAATGAGCAGTTCTTC.

V gene TRBV9 combines with J gene TRBJ1-1, with D unclear. The CDR3 has 15 residues. V lost 0 bases and J 0 bases, leaving 9 bases between the germline ends. Germline assignment: CDR1 SGDLS and CDR2 YYNGEE. In DNA form, the CDR3 reads TGTGCCAGCAGCGTAGCCCCCAGGATGAACACTGAAGCTTTCTTT. Translated: CASSVAPRMNTEAFF.

J is TRBJ2-2 and V is TRBV19; 15 bases map to TRBD2. V lost 3 bases to trimming and J lost 4 bases; unmatched junction nucleotides: 12. The germline CDR1 and CDR2 sequences are LNHDA and SQIVND (reference sequence). This CDR3 spans 20 amino acids. The CDR3 protein is CASSISGLAGGPIGTGELFF. The CDR3 coding sequence is TGTGCCAGTAGTATCTCCGGACTAGCGGGAGGGCCGATAGGCACCGGGGAGCTGTTTTTT.